Following are 20 T cell receptor beta chains from one sample sequenced in a study of shared clonotypes between healthy human individuals. Data came from immunoSEQ multiplex PCR; TCRdb stores just in-frame clones and leaves some out. The table shows some 1.5 million clones, with around 95% occurring only once. Sequencing was performed on naive CD4+ T cells sorted from blood. The subset denotes: CD45RA+ positively selected. These receptors originate from a young man in good health.

This chain links TRBV6-5 with TRBJ2-6; D unresolved. In germline, CDR1 is MNHEY, CDR2 SVGAGI. There are 14 residues in the CDR3. V was clipped by 5 bases and J by 0 bases, with 5 bases between them. CDR3 amino acids: CASSKPSGANVLTF. CDR3 sequence (DNA): TGTGCCAGCAGTAAGCCCTCTGGGGCCAACGTCCTGACTTTC.

The chain has TRBV28 and TRBJ1-2; 7 bases map to TRBD1. V was clipped by 5 bases and J by 1 base; unmatched bases: 4. Germline values: CDR1 MDHEN, CDR2 SYDVKM. This CDR3 spans 14 amino acids. The CDR3 nucleotides read TGTGCCAGCAGTCGACAGGGCCATAACTATGGCTACACCTTC. Protein: CASSRQGHNYGYTF.

The chain is built from TRBV27 and TRBJ2-2; D ambiguous. The CDR3 contains 15 residues. CDR1 is MNHEY, CDR2 SMNVEV, per germline (reference sequence). V was clipped by 3 bases and J by 1 base, with 9 bases between them. In DNA, the CDR3 is TGTGCCAGCAGTTTCCGGCACAAGAACACCGGGGAGCTGTTTTTT. It translates to CASSFRHKNTGELFF.

The chain is built from TRBV5-4 and TRBJ2-7; 16 nucleotides line up with TRBD2. CDR3 size: 15 residues. CDR1 is SGHNT, CDR2 YYREEE, per germline (reference sequence). V dropped 4 bases and J dropped 7; count of bases not matched to a gene: 5. CDR3 region: CASSGTSGRADEQYF. The CDR3 DNA sequence: TGTGCCAGCAGCGGGACTAGCGGGAGGGCGGATGAGCAGTACTTC.

The chain couples TRBV7-8 to TRBJ1-5; TRBD1 might be the D (5 bases). Trimming shortened V by 0 bases and J by 4 bases, and 13 bases separated the two germline ends. The germline V gene encodes CDR1 SGHVS and CDR2 FQNEAQ. CDR3 length: 16 residues. The CDR3 region is CASSLAQALLNQPQHF. The CDR3 region has the DNA TGTGCCAGCAGCTTAGCACAGGCTCTCCTTAATCAGCCCCAGCATTTT. Using reference TRBV7-8 and TRBJ1-5 for the parts outside the CDR3, the full variable domain is GAGVSQSPRYKVAKRGQDVALRCDPISGHVSLFWYQQALGQGPEFLTYFQNEAQLDKSGLPSDRFFAERPEGSVSTLKIQRTQQEDSAVYLCASSLAQALLNQPQHFGDGTRLSIL.

The chain uses TRBV5-5 and TRBJ2-1; D call uncertain. Trimming left V 0 bases short and J 0 bases short, with 10 bases between. The germline gives CDR1 SGHKS, CDR2 YYEKEE (reference sequence). The CDR3 runs 16 residues. The CDR3 sequence is CASSLDGFYSYNEQFF. The CDR3 nucleotides read TGTGCCAGCAGCTTGGACGGTTTTTACTCCTACAATGAGCAGTTCTTC.

DNA for the CDR3: TGTGCCAGCAGCTTCGAGCGGGAGGACGAGCAGTACTTC. It translates to CASSFEREDEQYF. The chain combines TRBV7-2 with TRBJ2-7; 9 nucleotides line up with TRBD2. The V gene's germline CDR1 is SGHTA and CDR2 FQGNSA. V dropped 3 bases and J dropped 5; count of bases not matched to a gene: 2. The CDR3 totals 13 residues.

The V gene is TRBV10-2, the J gene TRBJ1-1; TRBD1 aligns across 9 bases. This CDR3 is 16 amino acids long. The V and J ends lost 0 bases and 5 bases, in that order; junction bases with no gene match: 7. From germline, CDR1 is WSHSY and CDR2 SAAADI. The CDR3 nucleotides read TGCGCCAGCAGTGAGTCCTCCGGGACAGGGTGGACTGAAGCTTTCTTT. It yields the protein CASSESSGTGWTEAFF.

The chain joins TRBV10-3 to TRBJ2-1; D unresolved. CDR1 and CDR2 from the germline V gene are ENHRY and SYGVKD. This CDR3 spans 14 amino acids. Trimming removed 4 bases at V and 8 bases at J, with 15 bases between. The CDR3 sequence is CAISASVRWDEQFF. In nucleotides, the CDR3 is TGTGCCATCAGTGCGTCGGTTAGGTGGGATGAGCAGTTCTTC.

The rearrangement uses TRBV28 and TRBJ1-1; D is possibly TRBD1 (5 bases). V lost 5 bases to trimming and J lost 0 bases, with 13 bases between them. CDR1 and CDR2 (germline): MDHEN, SYDVKM. The CDR3 has 15 amino acids. The CDR3 loop is CASSNGGRVNTEAFF. The CDR3 bases are TGTGCCAGCAGTAACGGCGGCAGGGTGAACACTGAAGCTTTCTTT.

The chain couples TRBV9 to TRBJ1-2; maybe TRBD1 (5 bases). CDR1 and CDR2 (germline): SGDLS, YYNGEE. V was shortened by 4 bases and J by 4 bases, with 20 bases between the two germline ends. This CDR3 has 16 amino acids. The CDR3 nucleotides read TGTGCCAGCAGCAACCGGGACGGCATGTATAGCTATGGCTACACCTTC. It encodes CASSNRDGMYSYGYTF.

This chain joins TRBV28 and TRBJ1-2; D gene unclear. This CDR3 contains 13 residues. Looked up from germline, CDR1 is MDHEN and CDR2 is SYDVKM. V was cut by 3 bases and J by 4 bases, with 9 bases left in between. CDR3 amino acids: CASSFTGLYGYTF. The CDR3 nucleotides read TGTGCCAGCAGTTTTACGGGCCTCTATGGCTACACCTTC.

The genes are TRBV5-1 and TRBJ1-5, with 9 bases aligning to TRBD1. V gave up 1 base and J gave up 5 bases; unmatched junction bases: 13. This CDR3 spans 18 amino acids. Germline assignment: CDR1 SGHRS and CDR2 YFSETQ. The DNA for the CDR3 is TGCGCCAGCAGCTTGCGGGACAGGGCCCCGAGGTTAGATCAGCCCCAGCATTTT. Translation gives CASSLRDRAPRLDQPQHF.

This rearrangement joins TRBV2 to TRBJ2-2; TRBD1 agrees at 8 bases. Trimming took 6 bases from V and 6 from J; bases not matched to a gene: 6. There are 14 residues in the CDR3. Germline V CDR1 and CDR2: SNHLY, FYNNEI. The CDR3 DNA is TGTGCCAGCAGGGCCGGGACAGGCTCCGGGGAGCTGTTTTTT. Encoded protein: CASRAGTGSGELFF.

This chain uses TRBV28 with TRBJ2-1; 13 positions agree with TRBD2. CDR1 and CDR2 (germline): MDHEN, SYDVKM. V lost 6 bases and J lost 9; bases outside the gene matches: 5. The CDR3 spans 14 residues. CDR3 nucleotide sequence: TGTGCCAGCAGGACGGGACTAGCGGGAATTGAGCAGTTCTTC. Translation: CASRTGLAGIEQFF.

The chain uses TRBV5-4 and TRBJ1-1; D is unresolved. Germline-derived CDR1 and CDR2 are SGHNT and YYREEE (reference sequence). With 3 bases removed from V and 2 bases from J, the gap between germline ends came to 14 bases. The CDR3 consists of 15 residues. CDR3 amino acids: CASSSRHLSNTEAFF. The CDR3, as DNA: TGTGCCAGCAGCTCAAGACACCTCTCAAACACTGAAGCTTTCTTT.

This clone was seen only once. The V gene is TRBV13, the J gene TRBJ2-4; D is ambiguous. The CDR3 is 13 residues long. Germline V CDR1 and CDR2: PRHDT, FYEKMQ (reference sequence). The V gene lost 3 bases and the J gene lost 10 bases, with 13 bases spanning the gap. The CDR3 DNA reads TGTGCCAGCAGCTTTACGGTAGATTCTATTCAGTACTTC. Its protein product is CASSFTVDSIQYF.

The gene calls are TRBV25-1 and TRBJ2-5, with D possibly being TRBD2 (6 bases). This CDR3 comprises 14 residues. V shed 6 bases and J shed 3 bases, with 14 bases lying between them. CDR1 and CDR2 (germline): MGHDK, SYGVNS. The CDR3 nucleotides read TGTGCCAGCAGAGGAGGGACGTTCGAAGAGACCCAGTACTTC. Encoded protein: CASRGGTFEETQYF.

This clone was counted once. The chain recombines TRBV9 with TRBJ1-3; no reliable D call. CDR3 length: 18 residues. Trimming removed 1 base at V and 4 bases at J, with 21 bases between. The germline V gene encodes CDR1 SGDLS and CDR2 YYNGEE. The CDR3 DNA follows: TGTGCCAGCAGCGTAACGTGGGGAACAGAACCTTCAGGAAACACCATATATTTT. It specifies CASSVTWGTEPSGNTIYF.

The chain joins TRBV4-3 to TRBJ1-1, with 7 bases identical to TRBD1. The CDR3 has 16 amino acids. The germline V gene has CDR1 LGHNA and CDR2 YSLEER. V was clipped by 1 base and J by 7 bases; unmatched bases: 12. The CDR3 sequence: CASSQGGHTRGREAFF. The CDR3 DNA is TGCGCCAGCAGCCAAGGAGGCCATACTAGGGGGCGTGAAGCTTTCTTT.